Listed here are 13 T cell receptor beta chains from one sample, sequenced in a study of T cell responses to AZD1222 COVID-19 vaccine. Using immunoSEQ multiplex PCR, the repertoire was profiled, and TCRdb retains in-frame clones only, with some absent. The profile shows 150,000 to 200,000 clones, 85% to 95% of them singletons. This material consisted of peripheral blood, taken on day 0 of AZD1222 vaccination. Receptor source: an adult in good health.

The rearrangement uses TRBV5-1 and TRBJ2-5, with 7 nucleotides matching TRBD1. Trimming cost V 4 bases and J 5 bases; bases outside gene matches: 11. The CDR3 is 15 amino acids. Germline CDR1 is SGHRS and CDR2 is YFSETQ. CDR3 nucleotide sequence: TGCGCCAGCAGCCGACCCGACAGGGCTCGGGAGACCCAGTACTTC. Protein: CASSRPDRARETQYF. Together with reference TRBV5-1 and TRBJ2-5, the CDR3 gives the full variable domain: KAGVTQTPRYLIKTRGQQVTLSCSPISGHRSVSWYQQTPGQGLQFLFEYFSETQRNKGNFPGRFSGRQFSNSRSEMNVSTLELGDSALYLCASSRPDRARETQYFGPGTRLLVL.

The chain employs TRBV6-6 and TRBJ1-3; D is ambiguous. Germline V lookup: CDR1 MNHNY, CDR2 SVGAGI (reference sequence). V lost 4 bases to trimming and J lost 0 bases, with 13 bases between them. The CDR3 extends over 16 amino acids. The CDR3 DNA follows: TGTGCCAGCAGTTTGGCGGATCTATTCTCTGGAAACACCATATATTTT. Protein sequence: CASSLADLFSGNTIYF.

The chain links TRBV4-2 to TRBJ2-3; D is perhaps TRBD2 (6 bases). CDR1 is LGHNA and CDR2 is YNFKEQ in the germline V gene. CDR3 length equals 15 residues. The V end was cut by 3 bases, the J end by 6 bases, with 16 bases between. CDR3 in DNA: TGTGCCAGCAGCCATGAGATAGGGACTGGGGATACGCAGTATTTT. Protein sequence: CASSHEIGTGDTQYF.

CDR3 in DNA: TGTGCCAGCACGATAGCAACTAATGAAAAACTGTTTTTT. Residues: CASTIATNEKLFF. The rearrangement links TRBV12-3 or TRBV12-4 to TRBJ1-4; D call uncertain. This CDR3 has 13 residues. Trimming took off 7 bases at V and 0 bases at J, with 6 bases between the two ends.

The CDR3 DNA sequence: TGTGCCAGTAGCAGTAGGACGGAAGGCAATCAGCCCCAGCATTTT. Translating gives CASSSRTEGNQPQHF. The chain joins TRBV19 to TRBJ1-5; D is uncertain. The ends were cut back, 6 bases at V and 2 bases at J, with 14 bases in the middle. Per the germline V gene, CDR1 is LNHDA and CDR2 is SQIVND (reference sequence). The CDR3 is 15 amino acids.

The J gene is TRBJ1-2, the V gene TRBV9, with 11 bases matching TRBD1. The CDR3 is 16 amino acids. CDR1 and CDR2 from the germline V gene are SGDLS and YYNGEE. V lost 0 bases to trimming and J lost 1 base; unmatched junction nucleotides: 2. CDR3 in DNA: TGTGCCAGCAGCGTAGGCGGGACAGGGGGTAACTATGGCTACACCTTC. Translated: CASSVGGTGGNYGYTF.

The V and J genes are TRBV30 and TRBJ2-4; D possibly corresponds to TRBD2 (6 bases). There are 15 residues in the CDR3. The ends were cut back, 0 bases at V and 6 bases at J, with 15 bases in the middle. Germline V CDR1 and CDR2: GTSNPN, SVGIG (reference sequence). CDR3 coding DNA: TGTGCCTGGAGTGTTGTACTGGGACTGGGAAACATTCAGTACTTC. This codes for CAWSVVLGLGNIQYF.

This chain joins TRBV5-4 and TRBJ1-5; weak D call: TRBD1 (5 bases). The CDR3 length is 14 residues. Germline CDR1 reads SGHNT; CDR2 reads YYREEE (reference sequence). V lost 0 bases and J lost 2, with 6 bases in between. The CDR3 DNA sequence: TGTGCCAGCAGCTTGGGGGGGGGCAATCAGCCCCAGCATTTT. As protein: CASSLGGGNQPQHF.

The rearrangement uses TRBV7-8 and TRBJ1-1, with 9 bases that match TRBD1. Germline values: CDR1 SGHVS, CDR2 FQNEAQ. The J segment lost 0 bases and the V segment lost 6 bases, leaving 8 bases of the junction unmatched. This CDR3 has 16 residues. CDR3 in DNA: TGTGCCAGCAGGCTAGACAGGGGGGGAATGAACACTGAAGCTTTCTTT. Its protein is CASRLDRGGMNTEAFF.

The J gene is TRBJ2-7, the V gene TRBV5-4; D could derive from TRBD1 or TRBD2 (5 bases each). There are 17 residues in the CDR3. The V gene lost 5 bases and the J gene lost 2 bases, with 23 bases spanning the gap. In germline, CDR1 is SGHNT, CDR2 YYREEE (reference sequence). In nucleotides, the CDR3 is TGTGCCAGCAGTAAAGACCAGGGCGTGGAGGTGGCCTACGAGCAGTACTTC. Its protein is CASSKDQGVEVAYEQYF.

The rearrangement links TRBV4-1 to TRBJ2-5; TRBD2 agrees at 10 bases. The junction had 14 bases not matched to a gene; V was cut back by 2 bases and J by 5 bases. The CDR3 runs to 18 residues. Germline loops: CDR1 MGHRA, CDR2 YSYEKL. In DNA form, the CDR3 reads TGCGCCAGCAGCCAATCAGCGGGAGGGGTATTAGGTGGGGAGACCCAGTACTTC. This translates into CASSQSAGGVLGGETQYF.

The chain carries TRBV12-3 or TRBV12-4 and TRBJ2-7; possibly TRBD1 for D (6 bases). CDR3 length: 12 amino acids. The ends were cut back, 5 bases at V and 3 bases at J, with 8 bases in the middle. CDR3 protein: CASSPQGYEQYF. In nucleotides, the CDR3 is TGTGCCAGCAGTCCACAGGGCTACGAGCAGTACTTC.

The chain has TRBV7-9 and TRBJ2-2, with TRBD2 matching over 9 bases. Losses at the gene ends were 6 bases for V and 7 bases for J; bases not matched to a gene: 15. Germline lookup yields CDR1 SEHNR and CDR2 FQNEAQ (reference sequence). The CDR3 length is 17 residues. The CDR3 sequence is CASRYTASGGPLGELFF. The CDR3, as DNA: TGTGCCAGCAGGTATACGGCGAGCGGGGGGCCCCTCGGGGAGCTGTTTTTT.